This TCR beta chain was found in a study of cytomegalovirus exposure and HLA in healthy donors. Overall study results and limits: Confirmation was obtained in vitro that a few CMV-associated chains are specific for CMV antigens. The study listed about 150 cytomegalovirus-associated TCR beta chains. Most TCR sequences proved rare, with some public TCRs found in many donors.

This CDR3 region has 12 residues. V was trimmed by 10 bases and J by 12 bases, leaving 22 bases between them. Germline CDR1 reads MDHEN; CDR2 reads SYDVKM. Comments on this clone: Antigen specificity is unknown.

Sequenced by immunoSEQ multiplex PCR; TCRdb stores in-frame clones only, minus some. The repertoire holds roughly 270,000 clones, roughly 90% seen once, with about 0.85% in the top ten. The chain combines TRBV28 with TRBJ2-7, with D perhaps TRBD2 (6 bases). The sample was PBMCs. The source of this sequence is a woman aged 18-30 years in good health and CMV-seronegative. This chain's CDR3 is CATQRVSSEGYF. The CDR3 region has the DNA TGTGCCACTCAGCGGGTTTCGAGTGAGGGGTACTTC.